Reported below is one T cell receptor (beta chain). Assay: immunoSEQ multiplex PCR; the TCRdb copy retains only in-frame clones and omits some. The data show 65,000 to 85,000 clones, about nine tenths seen once. This specimen belongs to a study of blood T cell repertoires in COVID-19. Overall study: Acute and convalescent COVID-19 specimens originated in the United States, Italy and Spain. T cells, B-cell-depleted T cells, or PBMCs provided the cDNA or gDNA that served as material.

Germline assignment: CDR1 MNHEY and CDR2 SVGAGI. The CDR3 loop spans 15 amino acids. J lost 6 bases, V lost 0 bases, and 5 bases had no gene match. The chain is built from TRBV6-5 and TRBJ2-5, with 9 bases fitting TRBD2. The source material was peripheral blood. The sequence was collected from a human donor in a cohort sampled during active COVID-19. This CDR3 reads CASSYSSSGGKTQYF. CDR3 nucleotides: TGTGCCAGCAGTTACTCGAGTAGCGGGGGTAAGACCCAGTACTTC.